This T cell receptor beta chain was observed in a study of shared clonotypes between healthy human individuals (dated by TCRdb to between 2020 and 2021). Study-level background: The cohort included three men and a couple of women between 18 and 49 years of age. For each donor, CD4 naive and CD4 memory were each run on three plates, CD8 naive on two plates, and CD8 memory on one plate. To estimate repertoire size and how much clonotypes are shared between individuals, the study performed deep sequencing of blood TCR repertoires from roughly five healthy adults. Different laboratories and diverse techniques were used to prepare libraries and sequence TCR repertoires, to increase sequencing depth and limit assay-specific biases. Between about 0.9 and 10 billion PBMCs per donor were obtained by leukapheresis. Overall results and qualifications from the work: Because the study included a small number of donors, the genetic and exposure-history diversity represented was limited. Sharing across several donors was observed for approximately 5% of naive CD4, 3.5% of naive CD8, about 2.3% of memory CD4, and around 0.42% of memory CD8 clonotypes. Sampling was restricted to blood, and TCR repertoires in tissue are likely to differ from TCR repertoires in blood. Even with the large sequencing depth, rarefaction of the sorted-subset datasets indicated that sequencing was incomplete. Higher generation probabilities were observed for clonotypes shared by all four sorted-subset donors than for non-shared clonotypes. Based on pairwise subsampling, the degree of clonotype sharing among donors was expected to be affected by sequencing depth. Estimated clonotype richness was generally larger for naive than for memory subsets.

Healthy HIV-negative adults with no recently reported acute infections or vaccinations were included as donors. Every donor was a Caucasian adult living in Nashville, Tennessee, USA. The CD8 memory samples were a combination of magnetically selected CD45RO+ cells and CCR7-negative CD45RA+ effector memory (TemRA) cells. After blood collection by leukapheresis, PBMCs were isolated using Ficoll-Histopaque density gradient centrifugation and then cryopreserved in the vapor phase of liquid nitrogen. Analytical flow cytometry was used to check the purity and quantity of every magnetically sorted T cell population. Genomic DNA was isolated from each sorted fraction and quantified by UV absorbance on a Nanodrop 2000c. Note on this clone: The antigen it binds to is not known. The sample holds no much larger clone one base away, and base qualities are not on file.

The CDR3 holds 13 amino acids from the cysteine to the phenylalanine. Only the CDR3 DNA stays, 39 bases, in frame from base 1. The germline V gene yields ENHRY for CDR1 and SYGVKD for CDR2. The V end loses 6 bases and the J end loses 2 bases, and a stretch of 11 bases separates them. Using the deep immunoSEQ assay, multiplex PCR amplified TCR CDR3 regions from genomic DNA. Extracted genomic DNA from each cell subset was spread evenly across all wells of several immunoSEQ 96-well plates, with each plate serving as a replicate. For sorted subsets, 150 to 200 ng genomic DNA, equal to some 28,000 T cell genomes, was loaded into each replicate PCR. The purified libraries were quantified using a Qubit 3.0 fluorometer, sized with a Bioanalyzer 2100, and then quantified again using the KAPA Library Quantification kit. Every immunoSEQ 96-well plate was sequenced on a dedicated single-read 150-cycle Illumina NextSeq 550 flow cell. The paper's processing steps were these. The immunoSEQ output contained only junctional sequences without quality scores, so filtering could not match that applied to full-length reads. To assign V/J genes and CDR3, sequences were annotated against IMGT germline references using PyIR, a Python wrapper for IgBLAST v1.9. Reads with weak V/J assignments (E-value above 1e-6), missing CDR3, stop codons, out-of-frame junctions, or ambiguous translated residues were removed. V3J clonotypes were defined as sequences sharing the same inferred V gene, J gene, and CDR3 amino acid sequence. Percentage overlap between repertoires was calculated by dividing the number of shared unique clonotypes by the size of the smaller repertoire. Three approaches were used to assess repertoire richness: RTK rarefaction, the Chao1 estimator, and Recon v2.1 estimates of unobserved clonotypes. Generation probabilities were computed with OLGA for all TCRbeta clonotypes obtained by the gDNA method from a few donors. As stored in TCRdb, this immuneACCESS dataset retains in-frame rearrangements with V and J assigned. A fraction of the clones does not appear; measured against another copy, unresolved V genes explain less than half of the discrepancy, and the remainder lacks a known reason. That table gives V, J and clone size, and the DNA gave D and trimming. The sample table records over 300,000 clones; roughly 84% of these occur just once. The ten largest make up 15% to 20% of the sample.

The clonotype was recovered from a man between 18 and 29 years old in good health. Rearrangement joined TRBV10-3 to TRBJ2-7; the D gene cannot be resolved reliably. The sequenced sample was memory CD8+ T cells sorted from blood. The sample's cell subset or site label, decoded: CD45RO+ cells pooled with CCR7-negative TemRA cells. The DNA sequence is TGTGCCATCAGAAGGCAAGTCGCCTACGAGCAGTACTTC. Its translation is CAIRRQVAYEQYF.